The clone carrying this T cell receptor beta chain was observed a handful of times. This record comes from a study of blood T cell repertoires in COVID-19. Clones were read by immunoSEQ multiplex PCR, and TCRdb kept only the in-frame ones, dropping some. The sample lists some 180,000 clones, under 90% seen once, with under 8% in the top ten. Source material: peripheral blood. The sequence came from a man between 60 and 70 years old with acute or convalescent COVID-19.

The CDR3 spells CASGGRGALTYEQYF. The CDR3 nucleotides are TGTGCCAGTGGAGGACGCGGGGCACTCACCTACGAGCAGTACTTC. V is TRBV19 and J is TRBJ2-7; perhaps TRBD2 as D (6 bases). The CDR3 has 15 amino acids. Germline CDR1 reads LNHDA; CDR2 reads SQIVND (reference sequence). The V end was cut by 8 bases, the J end by 2 bases, with 19 bases between.